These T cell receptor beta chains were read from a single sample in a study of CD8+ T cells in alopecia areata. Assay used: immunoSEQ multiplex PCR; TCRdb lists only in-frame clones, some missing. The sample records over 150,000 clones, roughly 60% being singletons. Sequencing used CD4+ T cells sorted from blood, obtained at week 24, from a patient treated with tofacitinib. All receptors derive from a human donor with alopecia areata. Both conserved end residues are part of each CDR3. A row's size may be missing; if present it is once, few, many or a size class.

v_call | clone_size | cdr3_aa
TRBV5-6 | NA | CASSNGQAPNYGYTF
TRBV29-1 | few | CSAKGGLAGNEQFF
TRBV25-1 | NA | CASSRPGETQYF
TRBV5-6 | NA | CASSLKGPETQYF
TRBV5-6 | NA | CASSLSANTGELFF
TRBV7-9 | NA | CASSSGPAPDTQYF
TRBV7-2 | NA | CASSLAWDLYEQYF
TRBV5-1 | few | CASSLESEGWEQYF
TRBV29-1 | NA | CSVEDLAAGDKNIQYF
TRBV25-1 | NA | CASSPRTGADTQYF
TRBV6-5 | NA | CASIGQTHEAFF
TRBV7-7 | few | CASSLEAGPYGEQFF
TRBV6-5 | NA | CASRGSGGTDTQYF
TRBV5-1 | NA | CASSLGEQETQYF
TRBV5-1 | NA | CASSFPGAGSNEQFF
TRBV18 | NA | CASSLKIEDTEAFF
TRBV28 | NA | CASSLLHKDRGGKTQYF
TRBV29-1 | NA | CSVDRGTGNGYTF
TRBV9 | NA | CASSRTGGPYEQYF
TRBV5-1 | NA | CASSAGPGAGTDTQYF
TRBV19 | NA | CASSTLDGYNQPQHF
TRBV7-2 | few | CASSPPTETQYF
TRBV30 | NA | CAWGIAGANVLTF
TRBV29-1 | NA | CSVRGGNAGELFF
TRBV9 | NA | CASSGQGADTEAFF
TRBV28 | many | CASSLPSLEQYF
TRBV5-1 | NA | CASSLDGLAGAQQEQFF
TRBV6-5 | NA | CASNNRENTEAFF
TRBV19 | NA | CASSSLLNTGELFF
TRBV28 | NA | CASRWTGWKQTEAFF
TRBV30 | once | CAWSWGLETQYF
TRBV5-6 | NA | CASSFYGYNEQFF
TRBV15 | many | CATSRAGSSYNEQFF
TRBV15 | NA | CATSRDLVQVGEKLFF
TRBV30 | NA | CAWSVAERQPQHF
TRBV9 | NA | CASSVWGQGNEKLFF
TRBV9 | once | CASSVLPGNNEQFF
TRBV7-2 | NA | CASTFGTGGLGYTF
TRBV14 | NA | CASSHLGLAGGRQFF
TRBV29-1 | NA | CSVVLPRGAANYGYTF
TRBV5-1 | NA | CASRGGVGDQPQHF
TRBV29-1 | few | CSVVWRGATNEKLFF
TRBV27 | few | CASSSHSGTDYEQYF
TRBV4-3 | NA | CASSQGDSQETQYF
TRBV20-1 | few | CSAGTRNEQYF
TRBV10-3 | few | CAISEYNEQFF
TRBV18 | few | CASSPGTGGYGYTF
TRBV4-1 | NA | CASSPRTGSQPQHF